This TCR beta chain was observed in a study of T cell repertoires in cytomegalovirus infection. Background on the study: Indicated by public TCR beta signatures were CMV infection and matching HLA type.

Per germline, CDR1 SNHLY and CDR2 FYNNEI. The V gene lost 5 bases and the J gene lost 4 bases, with 15 bases spanning the gap. CDR3 size: 14 residues. Via MiXCR, TCRdb re-called the reads, giving one row per CDR3 protein. Here the sample spans 100,000 to 120,000 distinct CDR3 sequences, more than 30% being singletons. Comments on this clonotype: Its antigen remains unknown.

This TCR derives from a human donor in good health (CMV status not recorded). Some clones in this sample may be carry-over from other donors' samples. Sequenced here: CD8+ T cells from cultured PBMCs, sampled from culture after CMV antigen stimulation. The chain uses TRBV2 and TRBJ2-7; no firm D call. The CDR3 region has the DNA TGTGCCAGCAGTAAAGACTCGAGGAGTTACGAGCAGTACTTC. Its translation is CASSKDSRSYEQYF.